These T cell receptor beta chains were read from a single sample in a study of blood T cells in healthy people across ages. TCRdb ran MiXCR on the 5' RACE reads and lists one entry per CDR3 protein. The sample carries roughly 1.9 million distinct CDR3 sequences, 35% to 50% recorded once. Sequenced material: blood. The receptors stem from a human donor in good health. Each CDR3 is given with its conserved first and last residue. Each record gives: clone size, J gene, D gene, V gene, CDR3 protein, CDR3 DNA. The D gene is left open where the match is weak. Expanded clones are given a class, and other clones once, few, many or no size at all.

>few|TRBJ1-5|-|TRBV4-3
CASSQESGQPQHF
TGCGCCAGCAGCCAAGAAAGTGGACAGCCCCAGCATTTT
>few|TRBJ2-1|-|TRBV7-9
CASSLSSTLPYNEQFF
TGTGCCAGCAGCTTAAGCTCCACTCTCCCCTACAATGAGCAGTTCTTC
>-|TRBJ1-4|-|TRBV5-1
CASSLVIGTVNEKLFF
TGCGCCAGCAGCTTGGTTATCGGAACAGTCAATGAAAAACTGTTTTTT
>few|TRBJ1-6|-|TRBV27
CASSLRRVDSPLHF
TGTGCCAGCAGTTTGCGTAGGGTAGACTCACCCCTCCACTTT
>few|TRBJ2-7|-|TRBV6-2/TRBV6-3
CASSFTPAAYEQYF
TGTGCCAGCAGTTTCACTCCGGCGGCCTACGAGCAGTACTTC
>many|TRBJ1-2|-|TRBV29-1
CSVQVNYGYTF
TGCAGCGTACAGGTTAACTATGGCTACACCTTC
>-|TRBJ1-1|-|TRBV5-4
CASSLVPKVETEAFF
TGTGCCAGCAGCTTGGTCCCGAAGGTTGAGACTGAAGCTTTCTTT
>-|TRBJ2-1|-|TRBV13
CASSPSDYGDEQFF
TGTGCCAGCAGCCCCTCCGACTACGGCGATGAGCAGTTCTTC
>-|TRBJ1-2|TRBD1|TRBV7-2
CASSSPTGQSGYTF
TGTGCCAGCAGTTCGCCGACAGGGCAGAGTGGCTACACCTTC
>many|TRBJ1-5|TRBD1|TRBV20-1
CSASQSGQEHQPQHF
TGCAGTGCTAGCCAATCTGGACAGGAACATCAGCCCCAGCATTTT
>once|TRBJ2-1|TRBD1|TRBV5-1
CASQTRQGFPYNEQFF
TGCGCCAGCCAAACGAGACAGGGCTTCCCCTACAATGAGCAGTTCTTC
>-|TRBJ1-2|TRBD1|TRBV20-1
CSATQGARLYGYTF
TGCAGTGCGACCCAGGGGGCGAGACTCTATGGCTACACCTTC
>-|TRBJ1-2|TRBD1|TRBV6-5
CASRRLDRAGGYTF
TGTGCCAGCAGGAGATTGGACAGGGCTGGCGGCTACACCTTC
>-|TRBJ2-4|TRBD1|TRBV9
CASSVKDRGLGEQYF
TGTGCCAGCAGCGTGAAGGACAGGGGGCTAGGAGAGCAGTACTTC
>few|TRBJ2-7|-|TRBV2
CASKEAGGPYEQYF
TGTGCCAGCAAGGAGGCCGGGGGCCCCTACGAGCAGTACTTC
>-|TRBJ1-2|TRBD1|TRBV5-5
CASSLVGTADGHTF
TGTGCCAGCAGCTTGGTAGGGACAGCAGATGGCCACACCTTC
>few|TRBJ2-7|-|TRBV5-5
CASSPGTAVSYEQYF
TGTGCCAGCAGCCCCGGGACTGCTGTTTCCTACGAGCAGTACTTC
>few|TRBJ1-2|-|TRBV20-1
CSARLPGNYGYTF
TGCAGTGCTAGACTGCCAGGGAACTATGGCTACACCTTC
>-|TRBJ2-1|-|TRBV24-1
CATSGQFNNEQFF
TGTGCCACCTCCGGACAGTTTAACAATGAGCAGTTCTTC
>-|TRBJ2-1|TRBD1|TRBV3-1
CASSQKRRTGDNEQFF
TGTGCCAGCAGCCAAAAACGTAGGACAGGGGACAATGAGCAGTTCTTC
>-|TRBJ2-3|-|TRBV6-6
CASSYVFSTDTQYF
TGTGCCAGCAGTTACGTGTTCTCCACAGATACGCAGTATTTT
>many|TRBJ2-3|-|TRBV6-4
CASSDGGASTDTQYF
TGTGCCAGCAGCGACGGCGGGGCCAGCACAGATACGCAGTATTTT
>once|TRBJ1-1|TRBD1|TRBV18
CASSPRDREKPFF
TGTGCCAGCTCACCACGGGACAGGGAAAAACCTTTCTTT
>few|TRBJ2-1|-|TRBV27
CASRFLGPNEQFF
TGTGCCAGCAGGTTCTTAGGTCCTAATGAGCAGTTCTTC
>many|TRBJ2-5|TRBD1|TRBV7-2
CASSLAGTAQETQYF
TGTGCCAGCAGTCTTGCAGGGACAGCCCAAGAGACCCAGTACTTC
>-|TRBJ2-2|-|TRBV2
CASHGVFTHTGELFF
TGTGCCAGCCACGGAGTCTTTACACACACCGGGGAGCTGTTTTTT
>few|TRBJ2-2|-|TRBV10-3
CAISRGGPNTGELFF
TGTGCCATCAGCAGGGGGGGACCGAACACCGGGGAGCTGTTTTTT
>-|TRBJ1-5|-|TRBV6-2/TRBV6-3
CASRRPQGVDNQPQHF
TGTGCCAGCAGGAGACCCCAGGGAGTGGACAATCAGCCCCAGCATTTT
>few|TRBJ1-6|-|TRBV10-3
CAISDKGSNSPLHF
TGTGCCATCAGTGATAAGGGGTCGAATTCACCCCTCCACTTT
>few|TRBJ2-7|TRBD2|TRBV20-1
CSARGLAGSHEQYF
TGCAGTGCTAGAGGACTAGCGGGGTCCCACGAGCAGTACTTC
>few|TRBJ2-7|TRBD1|TRBV6-5
CASSYYSGTAPYEQYF
TGTGCCAGCAGTTATTATTCCGGGACAGCACCCTACGAGCAGTACTTC
>-|TRBJ1-1|-|TRBV20-1
CSARDYRGLVNTEAFF
TGCAGTGCTAGAGATTATAGGGGGTTGGTCAACACTGAAGCTTTCTTT
>-|TRBJ1-1|-|TRBV7-9
CASSLAPDSGTEAFF
TGTGCCAGCAGCTTAGCCCCGGACAGTGGGACTGAAGCTTTCTTT
>-|TRBJ1-3|-|TRBV12-3/TRBV12-4
CASSSPGGSSGNTIYF
TGTGCCAGCAGTTCCCCGGGGGGCAGCTCTGGAAACACCATATATTTT
>-|TRBJ2-5|TRBD2|TRBV20-1
CSASLAAPRETQYF
TGCAGTGCTAGTCTAGCGGCCCCAAGGGAGACCCAGTACTTC
>-|TRBJ1-3|-|TRBV20-1
CSGTGAGNTIYF
TGCAGTGGTACCGGAGCGGGAAACACCATATATTTT
>-|TRBJ2-1|-|TRBV7-9
CASSDPGRHNEQFF
TGTGCCAGCAGCGACCCCGGACGACACAATGAGCAGTTCTTC
>-|TRBJ1-2|-|TRBV6-1
CASSVRQFSNYGYTF
TGTGCCAGCAGTGTCCGACAGTTTTCTAACTATGGCTACACCTTC
>-|TRBJ2-4|TRBD2|TRBV7-2
CASSPRTSGGVAKNIQYF
TGTGCCAGCAGCCCGAGGACTAGCGGGGGGGTGGCCAAAAACATTCAGTACTTC
>-|TRBJ2-1|-|TRBV20-1
CSALRGPSSYNEQFF
TGCAGTGCTCTCAGGGGCCCTAGCTCCTACAATGAGCAGTTCTTC
>-|TRBJ2-7|-|TRBV5-1
CASSLDSYLNYEQYF
TGCGCCAGCAGCTTAGACTCCTACCTAAACTACGAGCAGTACTTC
>few|TRBJ2-5|TRBD2|TRBV7-2
CASSLILAGGLQTQYF
TGTGCCAGCAGCTTAATCCTCGCGGGGGGGCTACAGACCCAGTACTTC
>few|TRBJ2-1|TRBD2|TRBV7-3
CASSLNPGLAGFSYNEQFF
TGTGCCAGCAGCTTAAATCCGGGACTAGCGGGGTTTTCCTACAATGAGCAGTTCTTC
>-|TRBJ2-3|-|TRBV7-2
CASSLTRSNTQYF
TGTGCCAGCAGCCTGACACGGTCCAATACGCAGTATTTT
>-|TRBJ1-5|-|TRBV12-3/TRBV12-4
CAHTGSNQPQHF
TGTGCCCATACAGGTAGCAATCAGCCCCAGCATTTT
>-|TRBJ2-6|TRBD1|TRBV6-2/TRBV6-3
CASSYSPGQGVSNVLTF
TGTGCCAGCAGTTACTCGCCGGGACAGGGGGTATCCAACGTCCTGACTTTC
>-|TRBJ2-3|-|TRBV29-1
CSVELVVRTSTDTQYF
TGCAGCGTTGAATTGGTAGTTCGGACTAGCACAGATACGCAGTATTTT
>few|TRBJ2-3|-|TRBV10-3
CAISVETGTFTDTQYF
TGTGCCATCAGCGTTGAGACAGGGACTTTCACAGATACGCAGTATTTT